These 11 T cell receptor beta chains were sequenced from one sample in a study of blood T cell repertoires in COVID-19. TCRdb keeps only in-frame clones here, not all; method: immunoSEQ multiplex PCR. The table shows about 270,000 clones, with around 90% occurring only once. Sequenced input: PBMCs or T cells enriched from blood (not recorded which). Source of these receptors: a woman between 55 and 75 years old in a cohort exposed to, infected with or recovered from COVID-19 (not recorded which).

J is TRBJ2-5 and V is TRBV5-1, with D possibly TRBD1 on 6 matching bases. Per the germline V gene, CDR1 is SGHRS and CDR2 is YFSETQ. The CDR3 is made up of 15 amino acids. The ends were cut back, 4 bases at V and 4 bases at J, with 17 bases in the middle. Here the CDR3 reads CASSPLGGHRETQYF. The CDR3 DNA reads as TGCGCCAGCAGCCCACTTGGGGGCCACCGAGAGACCCAGTACTTC.

The chain combines TRBV15 with TRBJ2-7, with 10 bases lining up with TRBD2. Looked up from germline, CDR1 is LNHNV and CDR2 is YYDKDF (reference sequence). J gave up 5 bases and V 0 bases, and 7 bases lay outside the gene matches. The CDR3 has 16 amino acids. The CDR3 sequence: CATSRDGRLAGDEQYF. DNA of the CDR3: TGTGCCACCAGCAGAGATGGAAGGCTAGCGGGAGACGAGCAGTACTTC.

The chain has TRBV28 and TRBJ2-1; TRBD2 aligns across 9 bases. Germline V lookup: CDR1 MDHEN, CDR2 SYDVKM. The CDR3 sequence is 16 residues long. The J segment lost 7 bases and the V segment lost 3 bases, leaving 10 bases of the junction unmatched. The CDR3 DNA is TGTGCCAGCAGTTTTCGGGGAAGCGGGAGGCAGAATGAGCAGTTCTTC. It specifies CASSFRGSGRQNEQFF.

V usage is TRBV12-5 and J usage is TRBJ2-7; TRBD1 might be the D (5 bases). The CDR3 is 13 amino acids. Germline V gives CDR1 LGHNT, CDR2 FRNRAP. V lost 3 bases and J 5 bases, leaving 11 bases between the germline ends. CDR3 region: CASGFSGSHEQYF. DNA for the CDR3: TGTGCTAGTGGTTTCTCAGGGTCCCACGAGCAGTACTTC.

The V call is TRBV28, the J call TRBJ1-4; 8 bases agree with TRBD1. This CDR3 has 15 residues. Per germline, CDR1 MDHEN and CDR2 SYDVKM. The ends lost 6 bases at V and 7 bases at J; junction bases unmatched: 10. CDR3 in amino acids: CASSQSTGAFEKLFF. The DNA of the CDR3 is TGTGCCAGCAGCCAATCGACAGGGGCTTTTGAAAAACTGTTTTTT.

The V and J genes are TRBV28 and TRBJ2-1, with 15 bases lining up with TRBD2. V dropped 6 bases and J dropped 0; count of bases not matched to a gene: 9. The CDR3 runs 19 residues. Germline CDR1 and CDR2: MDHEN and SYDVKM. Here the CDR3 reads CASRGTSGRSRSSYNEQFF. CDR3 coding DNA: TGTGCCAGCAGAGGGACTAGCGGGAGGTCCCGAAGCTCCTACAATGAGCAGTTCTTC.

CDR3 coding DNA: TGTGCCAGCAGCTTAGAAAGGCCCCAGGTCCACAATGAGCAGTTCTTC. This gives the protein CASSLERPQVHNEQFF. The V and J genes are TRBV7-9 and TRBJ2-1; D remains unclear. The V end was cut by 1 base, the J end by 5 bases, with 15 bases between. CDR3 length: 16 amino acids. Per the germline V gene, CDR1 is SEHNR and CDR2 is FQNEAQ (reference sequence).

CDR3 sequence (DNA): TGTGCCACCAGTGAATCCGGGAGGGCTTCCTACGAGCAGTACTTC. Its translation: CATSESGRASYEQYF. V usage is TRBV24-1 and J usage is TRBJ2-7, with 8 bases lining up with TRBD2. V shed 4 bases, J shed 1 base, and the junction held 5 bases outside the gene matches. Germline V gene lookup returns CDR1 KGHDR and CDR2 SFDVKD. The CDR3 loop spans 15 amino acids.

This clone was observed once. V usage is TRBV12-5 and J usage is TRBJ2-3; 8 nucleotides align to TRBD2. From germline, CDR1 is LGHNT and CDR2 FRNRAP. The CDR3 runs 13 residues. Trimming removed 7 bases from V and 6 bases from J; junction bases left unmatched: 6. In nucleotides, the CDR3 is TGTGCTAGTGCCGTTAGCGGGACTGATACGCAGTATTTT. It codes for CASAVSGTDTQYF. Full variable domain (outside the CDR3, taken from reference TRBV12-5 and TRBJ2-3): DARVTQTPRHKVTEMGQEVTMRCQPILGHNTVFWYRQTMMQGLELLAYFRNRAPLDDSGMPKDRFSAEMPDATLATLKIQPSEPRDSAVYFCASAVSGTDTQYFGPGTRLTVL.

The chain links TRBV21-1 to TRBJ2-4; the table names TRBD2, a call not compared with the DNA. TRBV21-1 is termed a pseudogene. This CDR3 spans 14 amino acids. This CDR3 is CASALAGGLSIQYF. As DNA, the CDR3 is TGTGCCAGCGCCTTAGCGGGAGGGCTATCTATTCAGTACTTC.

Notes on this clone: The same CDR3 also results from other DNA sequences found in this sample. The chain is built from TRBV5-1 and TRBJ2-7; D remains ambiguous. V lost 0 bases and J 3 bases, leaving 7 bases between the germline ends. CDR3 size: 13 residues. Germline CDR1 SGHRS, CDR2 YFSETQ. The CDR3 DNA reads TGCGCCAGCAGCTTGGGATCCAGCTACGAGCAGTACTTC. Protein sequence: CASSLGSSYEQYF.